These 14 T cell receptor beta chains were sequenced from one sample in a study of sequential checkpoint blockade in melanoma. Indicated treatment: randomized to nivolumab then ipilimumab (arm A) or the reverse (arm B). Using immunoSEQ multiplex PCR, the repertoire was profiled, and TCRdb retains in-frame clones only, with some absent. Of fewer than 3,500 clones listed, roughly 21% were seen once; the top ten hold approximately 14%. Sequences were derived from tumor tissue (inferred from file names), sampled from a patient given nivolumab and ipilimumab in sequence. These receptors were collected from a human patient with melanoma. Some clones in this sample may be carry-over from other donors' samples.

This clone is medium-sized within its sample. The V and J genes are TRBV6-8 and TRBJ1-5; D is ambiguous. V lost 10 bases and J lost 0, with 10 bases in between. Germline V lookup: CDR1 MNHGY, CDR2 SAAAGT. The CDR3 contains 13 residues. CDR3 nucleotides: TGTGCCACCGCAGAGTATAGCAATCAGCCCCAGCATTTT. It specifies CATAEYSNQPQHF.

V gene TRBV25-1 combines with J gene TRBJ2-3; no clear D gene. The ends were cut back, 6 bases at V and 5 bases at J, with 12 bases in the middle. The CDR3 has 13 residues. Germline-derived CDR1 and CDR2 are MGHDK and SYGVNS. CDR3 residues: CASRTERRDTQYF. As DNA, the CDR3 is TGTGCCAGCAGGACCGAGCGTCGAGATACGCAGTATTTT.

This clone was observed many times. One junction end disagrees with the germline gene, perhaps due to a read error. The chain's CDR3 is CARSLANRQGDNYGYTF. DNA of the CDR3: TGTGCCAGAAGCTTGGCAAATCGACAGGGGGATAACTATGGCTACACCTTC. The chain is built from TRBV7-6 and TRBJ1-2, with 9 nucleotides matching TRBD1. This CDR3 has 17 amino acids. Germline CDR1 is SGHVS and CDR2 is FNYEAQ.

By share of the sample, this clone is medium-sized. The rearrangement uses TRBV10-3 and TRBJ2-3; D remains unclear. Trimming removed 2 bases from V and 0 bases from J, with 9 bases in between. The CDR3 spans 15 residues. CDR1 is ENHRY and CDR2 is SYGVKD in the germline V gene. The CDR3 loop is CAISEGSGSTDTQYF. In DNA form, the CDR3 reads TGTGCCATCAGTGAGGGTTCCGGGAGCACAGATACGCAGTATTTT.

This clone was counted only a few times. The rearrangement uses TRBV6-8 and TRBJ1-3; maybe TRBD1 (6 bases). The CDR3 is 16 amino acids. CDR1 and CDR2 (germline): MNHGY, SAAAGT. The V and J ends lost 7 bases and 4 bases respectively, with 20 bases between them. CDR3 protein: CASIRNRASAGNTIYF. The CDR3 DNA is TGTGCCAGCATCCGGAACAGGGCATCGGCGGGAAACACCATATATTTT.

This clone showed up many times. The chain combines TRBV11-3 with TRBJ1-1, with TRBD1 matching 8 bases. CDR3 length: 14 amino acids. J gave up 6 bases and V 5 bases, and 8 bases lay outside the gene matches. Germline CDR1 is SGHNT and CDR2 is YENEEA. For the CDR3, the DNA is TGTGCCAGCAGCCCGCGACAGGGACAGGCTGAAGCTTTCTTT. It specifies CASSPRQGQAEAFF.

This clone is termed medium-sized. CDR3 in DNA: TGTGCCAGCAGCTTACAGACTAGCGGGGGGTCCCTCCAAGAGACCCAGTACTTC. It specifies CASSLQTSGGSLQETQYF. The chain links TRBV11-3 to TRBJ2-5; 13 bases are shared with TRBD2. CDR1 and CDR2 from the germline V gene are SGHNT and YENEEA. CDR3 size: 18 residues. The junction had 7 bases not matched to a gene; V was cut back by 2 bases and J by 1 base. Drawing the rest from reference TRBV11-3 and TRBJ2-5, the complete variable domain is EAGVVQSPRYKIIEKKQPVAFWCNPISGHNTLYWYLQNLGQGPELLIRYENEEAVDDSQLPKDRFSAERLKGVDSTLKIQPAELGDSAVYLCASSLQTSGGSLQETQYFGPGTRLLVL.

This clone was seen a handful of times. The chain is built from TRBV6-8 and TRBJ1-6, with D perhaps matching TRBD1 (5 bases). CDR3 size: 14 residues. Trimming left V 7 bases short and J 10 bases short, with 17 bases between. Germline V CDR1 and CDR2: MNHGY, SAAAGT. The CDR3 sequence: CASTNGGEGSPLHF. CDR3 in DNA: TGTGCCAGCACTAACGGGGGGGAAGGATCACCCCTCCACTTT.

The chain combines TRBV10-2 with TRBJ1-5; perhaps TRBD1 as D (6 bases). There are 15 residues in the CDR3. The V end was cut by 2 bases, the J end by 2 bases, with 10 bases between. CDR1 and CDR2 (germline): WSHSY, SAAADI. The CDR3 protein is CASSEQGLGNQPQHF. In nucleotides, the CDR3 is TGCGCCAGCAGTGAGCAGGGGTTGGGCAATCAGCCCCAGCATTTT.

CDR3 nucleotide sequence: TGTGCCAGCACCCGGGACAGGGTGGGCACCGGGGAGCTGTTTTTT. Its translation is CASTRDRVGTGELFF. This chain joins TRBV25-1 and TRBJ2-2; 9 nucleotides line up with TRBD1. Per the germline V gene, CDR1 is MGHDK and CDR2 is SYGVNS. The V gene end was trimmed by 7 bases and the J gene end by 4 bases; junction bases not matched to a gene: 7. The length of the CDR3 is 15 residues.

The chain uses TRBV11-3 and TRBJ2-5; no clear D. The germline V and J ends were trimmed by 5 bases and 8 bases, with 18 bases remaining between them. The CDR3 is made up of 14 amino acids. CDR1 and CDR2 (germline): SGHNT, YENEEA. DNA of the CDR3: TGTGCCAGCAGCCCTCGCCAAACGCCTCGTACCCAGTACTTC. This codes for CASSPRQTPRTQYF. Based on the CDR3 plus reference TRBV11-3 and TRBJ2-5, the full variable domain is EAGVVQSPRYKIIEKKQPVAFWCNPISGHNTLYWYLQNLGQGPELLIRYENEEAVDDSQLPKDRFSAERLKGVDSTLKIQPAELGDSAVYLCASSPRQTPRTQYFGPGTRLLVL.

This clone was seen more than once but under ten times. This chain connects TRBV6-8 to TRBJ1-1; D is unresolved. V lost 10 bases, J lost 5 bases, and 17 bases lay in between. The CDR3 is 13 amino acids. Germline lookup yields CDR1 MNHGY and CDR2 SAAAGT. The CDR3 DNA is TGTGCCACTAACAGAGTGGGGAATACTGAAGCTTTCTTT. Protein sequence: CATNRVGNTEAFF.

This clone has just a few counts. The CDR3: CASSGGLATDTQYF. CDR3 sequence (DNA): TGTGCCAGCAGTGGTGGGCTAGCAACAGATACGCAGTATTTT. The rearrangement uses TRBV6-8 and TRBJ2-3; D is possibly TRBD2 (5 bases). The V and J ends lost 5 bases and 3 bases respectively, with 12 bases between them. This CDR3 has 14 residues. CDR1 is MNHGY, CDR2 SAAAGT, per germline.

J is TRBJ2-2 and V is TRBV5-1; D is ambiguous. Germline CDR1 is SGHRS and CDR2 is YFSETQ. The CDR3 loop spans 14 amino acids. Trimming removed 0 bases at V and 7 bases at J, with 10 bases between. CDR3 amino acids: CASSLGPGDGELFF. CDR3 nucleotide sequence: TGCGCCAGCAGCTTGGGACCTGGAGACGGGGAGCTGTTTTTT.